This TCR beta chain was retrieved from a study of shared clonotypes between healthy human individuals. Study context: Aged between 18 and 49, the donors were a couple of women and a few men. Study-level results: Four donors held about 5% of naive CD4 clonotypes in common. The generation probabilities recorded for non-shared clonotypes fell below those of clonotypes shared by all four donors.

Naive-designated CD8 cells lacked CD45RO, were positively enriched for CCR7, and omitted terminally differentiated effector memory CD45RA+ cells. In this sample, this clone turned up once. The antigen remains unidentified. TCRdb keeps only in-frame clones here, not all; method: immunoSEQ multiplex PCR. The sample comprises almost 700,000 clones, under 95% of which are singletons, and roughly 22% rests with the top ten. Looked up from germline, CDR1 is MNHEY and CDR2 is SMNVEV (reference sequence). The CDR3 consists of 13 residues. V gave up 8 bases and J gave up 1 base, with 9 bases separating them. The chain links TRBV27 to TRBJ1-3; unclear D gene. The sequence was collected from a man younger than 45 in good health. The sequencing input was naive CD8+ T cells sorted from blood. The DNA of the CDR3 is TGTGCCAGCGGAAGGACTTCTGGAAACACCATATATTTT. Translating gives CASGRTSGNTIYF.